Each of the 2 T cell receptor beta chains below was sequenced from the same sample in a study of blood T cell repertoires in COVID-19 (TCRdb year 2020). The library came from the immunoSEQ multiplex PCR assay. TCRdb stores this immuneACCESS table with in-frame sequences only. Part of the clones is absent; in the studies checked, under half of the shortfall reflects unresolved V genes, and no reason is known for the rest. The sample records roughly 81,000 clones, around nine tenths of which are singletons. Of the sample, roughly 5.1% is held by the ten largest clones. Sequenced sample: peripheral blood. The receptor source for this set is a man aged 40-50 years with acute or convalescent COVID-19.

This sequence joins TRBV20-1 and TRBJ1-5; 7 positions match TRBD1. The trim removed 3 bases at V and 2 bases at J, leaving 10 bases unmatched. Germline values: CDR1 DFQATT, CDR2 SNEGSKA (reference sequence). The CDR3 contains 16 residues. CDR3: CSASATTGAGNQPQHF. In DNA form, the CDR3 reads TGCAGTGCTAGTGCTACTACAGGGGCCGGCAATCAGCCCCAGCATTTT.

The chain has TRBV3-1 (or the pseudogene TRBV3-2) and TRBJ2-2; tentatively, D is TRBD1 (6 bases). This CDR3 is built from 16 residues. Germline V gene lookup returns CDR1 LGHDT and CDR2 YNNKEL (reference sequence). Trimming took off 1 base at V and 4 bases at J, with 13 bases between the two ends. The CDR3 nucleotides read TGTGCCAGCAGCCAAGTTTGGGGGCAAGGCACCGGGGAGCTGTTTTTT. This sequence encodes CASSQVWGQGTGELFF.